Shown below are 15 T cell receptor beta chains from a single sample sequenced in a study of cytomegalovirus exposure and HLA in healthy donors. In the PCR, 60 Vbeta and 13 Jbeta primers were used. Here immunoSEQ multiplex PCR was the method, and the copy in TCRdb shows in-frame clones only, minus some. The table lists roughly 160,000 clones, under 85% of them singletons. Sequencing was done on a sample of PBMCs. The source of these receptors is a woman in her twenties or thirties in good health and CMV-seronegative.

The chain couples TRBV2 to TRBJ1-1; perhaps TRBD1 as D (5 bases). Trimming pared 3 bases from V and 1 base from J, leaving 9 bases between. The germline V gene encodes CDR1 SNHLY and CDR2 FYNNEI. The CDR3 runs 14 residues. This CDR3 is CASSELGQNTEAFF. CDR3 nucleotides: TGTGCCAGCAGTGAGTTGGGGCAGAACACTGAAGCTTTCTTT.

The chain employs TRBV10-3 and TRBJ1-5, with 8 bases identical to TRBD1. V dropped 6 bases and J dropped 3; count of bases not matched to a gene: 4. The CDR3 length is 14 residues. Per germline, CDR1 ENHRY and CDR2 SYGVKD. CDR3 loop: CAISLGQVNQPQHF. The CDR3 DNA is TGTGCCATCAGCCTGGGACAGGTCAATCAGCCCCAGCATTTT.

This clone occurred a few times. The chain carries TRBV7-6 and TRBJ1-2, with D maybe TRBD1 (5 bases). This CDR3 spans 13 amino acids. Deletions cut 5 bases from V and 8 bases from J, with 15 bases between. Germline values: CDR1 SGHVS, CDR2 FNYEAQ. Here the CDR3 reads CASSPGHGYGYTF. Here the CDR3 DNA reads TGTGCCAGCAGCCCCGGACACGGATACGGCTACACCTTC. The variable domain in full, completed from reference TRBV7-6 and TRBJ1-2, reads GAGVSQSPRYKVTKRGQDVALRCDPISGHVSLYWYRQALGQGPEFLTYFNYEAQQDKSGLPNDRFSAERPEGSISTLTIQRTEQRDSAMYRCASSPGHGYGYTFGSGTRLTVV.

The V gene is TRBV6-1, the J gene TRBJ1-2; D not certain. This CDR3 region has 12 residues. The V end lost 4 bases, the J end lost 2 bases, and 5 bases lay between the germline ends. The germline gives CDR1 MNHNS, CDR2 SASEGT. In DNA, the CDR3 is TGTGCCAGCAGTGCCGGGAACTATGGCTACACCTTC. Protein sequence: CASSAGNYGYTF.

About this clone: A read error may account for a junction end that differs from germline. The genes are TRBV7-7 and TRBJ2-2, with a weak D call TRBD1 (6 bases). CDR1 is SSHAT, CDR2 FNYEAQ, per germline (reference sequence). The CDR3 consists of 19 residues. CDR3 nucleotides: TGTGCTAGCAGCTTATACCCCGTAACGTCAGGGGTTCGCACCGGGGAGCTGTTTTTT. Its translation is CASSLYPVTSGVRTGELFF.

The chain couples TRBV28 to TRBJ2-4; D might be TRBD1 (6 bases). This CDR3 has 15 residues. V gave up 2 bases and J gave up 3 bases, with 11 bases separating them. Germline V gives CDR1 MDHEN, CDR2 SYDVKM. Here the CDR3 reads CASSLTGSGKNIQYF. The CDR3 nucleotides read TGTGCCAGCAGTTTAACAGGGTCGGGCAAAAACATTCAGTACTTC.

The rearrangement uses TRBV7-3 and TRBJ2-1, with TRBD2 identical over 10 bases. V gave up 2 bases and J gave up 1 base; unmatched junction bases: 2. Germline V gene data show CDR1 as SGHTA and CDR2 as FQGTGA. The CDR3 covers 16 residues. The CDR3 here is CASSLGSGGSYNEQFF. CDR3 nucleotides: TGTGCCAGCAGCTTAGGTAGCGGGGGGTCCTACAATGAGCAGTTCTTC.

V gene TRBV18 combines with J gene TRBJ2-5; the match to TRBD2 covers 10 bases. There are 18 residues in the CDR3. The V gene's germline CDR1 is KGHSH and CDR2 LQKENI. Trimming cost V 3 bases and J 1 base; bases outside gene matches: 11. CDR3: CASSPVIRTSGTQETQYF. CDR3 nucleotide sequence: TGTGCCAGCTCACCTGTCATTCGAACTAGCGGGACCCAAGAGACCCAGTACTTC.

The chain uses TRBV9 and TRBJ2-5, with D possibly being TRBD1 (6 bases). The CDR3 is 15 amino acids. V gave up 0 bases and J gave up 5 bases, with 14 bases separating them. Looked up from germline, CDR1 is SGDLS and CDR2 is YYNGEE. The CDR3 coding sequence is TGTGCCAGCAGCGTAGGGGGTGGCAGGGGCGAGACCCAGTACTTC. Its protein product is CASSVGGGRGETQYF.

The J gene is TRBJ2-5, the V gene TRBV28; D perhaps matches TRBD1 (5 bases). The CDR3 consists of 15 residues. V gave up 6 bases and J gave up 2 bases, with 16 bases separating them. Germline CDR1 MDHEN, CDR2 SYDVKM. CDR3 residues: CASRPTDSYQETQYF. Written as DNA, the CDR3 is TGTGCCAGCAGACCAACCGACAGTTATCAAGAGACCCAGTACTTC.

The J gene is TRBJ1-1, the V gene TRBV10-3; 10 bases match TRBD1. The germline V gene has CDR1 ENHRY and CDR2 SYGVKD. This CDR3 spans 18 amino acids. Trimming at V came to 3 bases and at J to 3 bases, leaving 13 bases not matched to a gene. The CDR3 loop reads CAISETPGQGNGDTEAFF. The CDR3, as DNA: TGTGCCATCAGTGAAACACCGGGACAGGGGAATGGGGACACTGAAGCTTTCTTT.

CDR3 in amino acids: CAWSRLEVGEKLFF. CDR3 DNA sequence: TGTGCCTGGAGTAGGTTGGAGGTCGGAGAAAAACTGTTTTTT. This chain joins TRBV30 and TRBJ1-4; no definite D call. Germline CDR1 reads GTSNPN; CDR2 reads SVGIG (reference sequence). The length of the CDR3 is 14 residues. V was cut by 2 bases and J by 8 bases, with 15 bases left in between.

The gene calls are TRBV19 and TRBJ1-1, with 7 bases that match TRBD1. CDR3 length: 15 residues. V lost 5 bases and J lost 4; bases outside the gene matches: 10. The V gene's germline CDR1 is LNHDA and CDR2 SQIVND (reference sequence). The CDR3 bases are TGTGCCAGTAGTGGACAGGCAGCATTCTTCACTGAAGCTTTCTTT. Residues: CASSGQAAFFTEAFF. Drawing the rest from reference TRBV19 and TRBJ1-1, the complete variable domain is DGGITQSPKYLFRKEGQNVTLSCEQNLNHDAMYWYRQDPGQGLRLIYYSQIVNDFQKGDIAEGYSVSREKKESFPLTVTSAQKNPTAFYLCASSGQAAFFTEAFFGQGTRLTVV.

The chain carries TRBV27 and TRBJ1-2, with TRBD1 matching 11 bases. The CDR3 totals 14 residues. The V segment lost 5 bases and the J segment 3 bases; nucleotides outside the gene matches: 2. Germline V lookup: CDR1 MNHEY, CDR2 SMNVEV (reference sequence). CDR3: CASSLGQGDYGYTF. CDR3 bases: TGTGCCAGCAGTCTGGGACAGGGGGACTATGGCTACACCTTC.

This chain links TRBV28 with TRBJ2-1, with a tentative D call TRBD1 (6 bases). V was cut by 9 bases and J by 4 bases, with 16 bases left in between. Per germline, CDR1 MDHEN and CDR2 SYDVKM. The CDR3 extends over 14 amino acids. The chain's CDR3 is CASPTRDIYNEQFF. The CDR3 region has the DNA TGTGCCAGTCCAACCCGGGACATATACAATGAGCAGTTCTTC.